This is a list of T cell receptor beta chains from one sample in a study of long-term antiretroviral therapy in people with HIV. This table comes from immunoSEQ multiplex PCR, and its TCRdb copy is limited to in-frame clones, with some not included. The table has 30,000 to 50,000 clones, more than 80% seen once. The source was unsorted PBMCs, collected 3.1 years after starting antiretroviral therapy. These receptor sequences come from a woman aged 45-65 years with HIV. CDR3s include the opening cysteine and the closing phenylalanine or tryptophan. A D gene is named only where the DNA matches it firmly. Expanded clones get a size class; other rows say once, few or many, or leave the size out.

v_gene	j_gene	abundance	d_gene	CDR3nt	CDR3aa
TRBV11-2	TRBJ1-3	-	-	TGTGCCAGCAGTCGGGCCACCTCGGGTGGAAACACCATATATTTT	CASSRATSGGNTIYF
TRBV27	TRBJ2-7	-	-	TGTGCCAGCCGAGCTTCCTACGAGCAGTACTTC	CASRASYEQYF
TRBV10-3	TRBJ1-5	-	-	TGTGCCATCAGTGAGTCGATGACGGAGAGGCCCCAGCATTTT	CAISESMTERPQHF
TRBV11-2	TRBJ1-6	once	TRBD1	TGTGCCAGCAGCCCCGGGACAGTTAATTCACCCCTCCACTTT	CASSPGTVNSPLHF
TRBV7-2	TRBJ1-2	-	-	TGTGCCAGCAGCCCCGCCCCAGGAATAACCTATGGCTACACCTTC	CASSPAPGITYGYTF
TRBV19	TRBJ2-7	-	-	TGTGCCAGTAGGTACTCTCAGGGCTCCTACGAGCAGTACTTC	CASRYSQGSYEQYF
TRBV5-1	TRBJ2-1	-	TRBD2	TGCGCCAGCAGCTTTTCTAGCGGGGGAAATGAGCAGTTCTTC	CASSFSSGGNEQFF
TRBV6-8	TRBJ1-6	few	-	TGTGCCAGGGTGTTATGGGGAAATTCACCCCTCCACTTT	CARVLWGNSPLHF
TRBV5-1	TRBJ1-1	few	TRBD1	TGCGCCAGCAGCTTGTCCTGGACAGGGGACACTGAAGCTTTCTTT	CASSLSWTGDTEAFF
TRBV5-4	TRBJ1-2	-	-	TGTGCCAGCAGCTTGGTAGGGGCGAACTATGGCTACACCTTC	CASSLVGANYGYTF
TRBV7-3	TRBJ2-3	-	TRBD2	TGTGCCAGCAGCGGACTAGCGGGCACAGATACGCAGTATTTT	CASSGLAGTDTQYF
TRBV19	TRBJ1-1	-	-	TGTGCCAGTAGTATCAGCCTAAACACTGAAGCTTTCTTT	CASSISLNTEAFF
TRBV6-5	TRBJ2-5	-	-	TGTGCCAGCAGTTACTTGCGGCAAGAGACCCAGTACTTC	CASSYLRQETQYF
TRBV6-1	TRBJ1-1	-	-	TGTGCCAGCACCCAGACGGAAAACACTGAAGCTTTCTTT	CASTQTENTEAFF
TRBV6-5	TRBJ2-6	-	-	TGTGCCAGCAGTTACTCATACGCTGGGGCCAACGTCCTGACTTTC	CASSYSYAGANVLTF
TRBV14	TRBJ2-5	-	-	TGTGCCAGCAGCCAAGATCCAGTAGGGGGGAATAATCAAGAGACCCAGTACTTC	CASSQDPVGGNNQETQYF
TRBV20-1	TRBJ2-3	once	-	TGCAGTGCCATTACCACAGATACGCAGTATTTT	CSAITTDTQYF
TRBV9	TRBJ2-5	-	-	TGTGCCAGCAGCCGTGGGGGAGTCCAAGAGACCCAGTACTTC	CASSRGGVQETQYF
TRBV7-2	TRBJ2-7	-	TRBD1	TGTGCCAGCAGCCCAGGCGTGGGACAGGGCTACGAGCAGTACTTC	CASSPGVGQGYEQYF
TRBV30	TRBJ1-5	-	-	TGTGCCTGGAGTGCGAAGGACTGGGATCAGCCCCAGCATTTT	CAWSAKDWDQPQHF
TRBV10-3	TRBJ2-5	-	-	TGTGCCATCAGTGAGGAAACAGAGCAACAAGAGACCCAGTACTTC	CAISEETEQQETQYF
TRBV6-5	TRBJ2-5	-	-	TGTGCCAGCAGTTATGGTCAAGAGACCCAGTACTTC	CASSYGQETQYF
TRBV7-2	TRBJ2-7	-	-	TGTGCCAGCAGCTTAGACCTCGGGCGGAGCTCCTACGAGCAGTACTTC	CASSLDLGRSSYEQYF
TRBV5-1	TRBJ2-7	once	-	TGCGCCAGCAGCTTGGCCGAGAGGGGTCCCTACGAGCAGTACTTC	CASSLAERGPYEQYF
TRBV4-3	TRBJ1-1	once	-	TGCGCCAGCAGCCAAGACATGAACACTGAAGCTTTCTTT	CASSQDMNTEAFF
TRBV21-1	TRBJ2-7	-	-	TGTGCCAGCAGCAAGGCAACTAGCGGGGCGAAGAATTACGAGCAGTACTTC	CASSKATSGAKNYEQYF
TRBV19	TRBJ1-6	-	TRBD1	TGTGCCAGTAGTACAGGGACAGTGAGCTCCTATAATTCACCCCTCCACTTT	CASSTGTVSSYNSPLHF
TRBV5-1	TRBJ1-1	-	-	TGCGCCAGCAGCTTGGAGGGGGTCACTGAAGCTTTCTTT	CASSLEGVTEAFF
TRBV6-5	TRBJ1-5	-	-	TGTGCCAGCAGGAAGACAGGAAGAAATCAGCCCCAGCATTTT	CASRKTGRNQPQHF
TRBV11-2	TRBJ1-1	-	-	TGTGCCAGCAGCGTTATGAGGGGGGCGAACACTGAAGCTTTCTTT	CASSVMRGANTEAFF
TRBV6-6	TRBJ1-2	-	TRBD1	TGTGCCAGCAGCGAAACGGGACAGGCCACCTATGGCTACACCTTC	CASSETGQATYGYTF
TRBV30	TRBJ1-1	-	-	TGTGCCTGGAGTATAGGGGACACTGAAGCTTTCTTT	CAWSIGDTEAFF
TRBV23-1	TRBJ2-5	-	-	TGCGCCAGCGGTAATCAGGGCACCCAGTACTTC	CASGNQGTQYF
TRBV5-1	TRBJ2-7	-	-	TGCGCCAGCAGCTTGGTCGCGGACTCAACTTTCGAGCAGTACTTC	CASSLVADSTFEQYF
TRBV10-2	TRBJ1-6	-	-	TGCGCCAGCAGTGATTTGGAGTATTCACCCCTCCACTTT	CASSDLEYSPLHF
TRBV4-2	TRBJ1-1	-	-	TGTGCCAGCAGCCAAGAAAGCTCCGCGAAGAGGAACACTGAAGCTTTCTTT	CASSQESSAKRNTEAFF
TRBV4-1	TRBJ1-5	-	-	TGCGCCAGCAGCCCTACCGTAGGTTGGACGGACGATCAGCCCCAGCATTTT	CASSPTVGWTDDQPQHF
TRBV5-4	TRBJ1-2	once	-	TGTGCCAGCAGCTTGGGCAGGGACTATGGCTACACCTTC	CASSLGRDYGYTF
TRBV7-6	TRBJ1-3	-	-	TGTGCCAGCAGCTTATACCTCCTCTCTGGAAACACCATATATTTT	CASSLYLLSGNTIYF
TRBV7-2	TRBJ2-3	-	TRBD2	TGTGCCAGCGGTCGCAGGGGGCGAGCTAGCGGGGGGACAGATACGCAGTATTTT	CASGRRGRASGGTDTQYF
TRBV9	TRBJ2-2	-	TRBD2	TGTGCCAGCAGCTCAAAGAGCGGGGGGCGTACCGGGGAGCTGTTTTTT	CASSSKSGGRTGELFF
TRBV7-6	TRBJ1-5	few	TRBD1	TGTGCCAGCAGCACGCTTGCAGGACAGGGAAGGGCAAGCAATCAGCCCCAGCATTTT	CASSTLAGQGRASNQPQHF
TRBV9	TRBJ2-7	-	-	TGTGCCAGTAGCGTGACTTACGCAGGGACTCTCTACGAGCAGTACTTC	CASSVTYAGTLYEQYF
TRBV2	TRBJ2-4	-	TRBD1	TGTGCCAGCCATCCGGGACAGGGAAACATTCAGTACTTC	CASHPGQGNIQYF
TRBV6-1	TRBJ1-5	few	-	TGTGCCAGCAGTGAAGGGGACGCCGCCAGGGCAAATCAGCCCCAGCATTTT	CASSEGDAARANQPQHF
TRBV7-9	TRBJ2-5	-	TRBD2	TGTGCCAGCAGCTTGGGGAGCGGGGGGGGCCAGTACTTC	CASSLGSGGGQYF
TRBV5-1	TRBJ1-1	-	TRBD1	TGCGCCAGCAGCCAGGGGGGGGCCACCACTGAAGCTTTCTTT	CASSQGGATTEAFF
TRBV7-5	TRBJ1-1	-	-	TGTGCCGGGGTTCTGGACAGGGGGCGAGGGGTCACTGAAGCTTTCTTT	CAGVLDRGRGVTEAFF